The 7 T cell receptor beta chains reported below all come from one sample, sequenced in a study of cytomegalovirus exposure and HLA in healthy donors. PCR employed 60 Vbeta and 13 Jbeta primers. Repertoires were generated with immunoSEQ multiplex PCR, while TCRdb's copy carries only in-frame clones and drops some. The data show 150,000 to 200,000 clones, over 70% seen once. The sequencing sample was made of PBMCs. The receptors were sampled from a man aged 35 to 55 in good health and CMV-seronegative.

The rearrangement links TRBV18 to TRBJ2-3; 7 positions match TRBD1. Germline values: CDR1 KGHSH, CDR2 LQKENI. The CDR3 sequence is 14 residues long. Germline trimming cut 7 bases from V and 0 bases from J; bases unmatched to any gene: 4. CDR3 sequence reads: CASFEQGSTDTQYF. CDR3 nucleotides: TGTGCCAGCTTCGAACAGGGGAGCACAGATACGCAGTATTTT.

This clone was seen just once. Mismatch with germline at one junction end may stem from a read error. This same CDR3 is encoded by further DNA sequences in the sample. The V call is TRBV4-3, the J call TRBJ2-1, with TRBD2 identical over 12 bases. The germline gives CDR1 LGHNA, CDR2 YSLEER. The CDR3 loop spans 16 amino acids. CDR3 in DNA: TGCGCCAGCAGTCAAGATCATCTAGCGGGAGGGAATGAGCAGTTCTTC. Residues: CASSQDHLAGGNEQFF.

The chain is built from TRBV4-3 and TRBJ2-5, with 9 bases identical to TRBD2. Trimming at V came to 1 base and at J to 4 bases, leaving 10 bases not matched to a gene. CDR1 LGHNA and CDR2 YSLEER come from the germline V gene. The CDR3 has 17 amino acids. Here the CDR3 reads CASSQGASGNFRETQYF. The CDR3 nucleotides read TGCGCCAGCAGCCAAGGGGCTAGCGGGAATTTTCGAGAGACCCAGTACTTC.

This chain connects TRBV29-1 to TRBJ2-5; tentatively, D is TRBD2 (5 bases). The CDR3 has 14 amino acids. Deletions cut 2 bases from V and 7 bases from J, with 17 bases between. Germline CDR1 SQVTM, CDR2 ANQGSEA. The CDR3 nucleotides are TGCAGCGTTGAATTCGAGCCCGGGGTTGGGACCCAGTACTTC. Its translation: CSVEFEPGVGTQYF.

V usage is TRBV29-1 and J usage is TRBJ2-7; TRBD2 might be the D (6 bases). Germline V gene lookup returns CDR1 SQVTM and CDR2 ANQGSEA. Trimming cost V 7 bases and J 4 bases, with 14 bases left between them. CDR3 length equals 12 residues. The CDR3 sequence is CSDKTSRYEQYF. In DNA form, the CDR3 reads TGCAGCGACAAGACTAGTAGGTACGAGCAGTACTTC.

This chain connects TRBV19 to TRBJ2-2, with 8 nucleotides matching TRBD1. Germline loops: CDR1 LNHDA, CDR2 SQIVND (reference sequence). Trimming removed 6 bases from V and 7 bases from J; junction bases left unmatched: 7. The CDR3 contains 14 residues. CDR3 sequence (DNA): TGTGCCAGTAGCGACAGGGGATGGGGCGGGGAGCTGTTTTTT. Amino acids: CASSDRGWGGELFF.

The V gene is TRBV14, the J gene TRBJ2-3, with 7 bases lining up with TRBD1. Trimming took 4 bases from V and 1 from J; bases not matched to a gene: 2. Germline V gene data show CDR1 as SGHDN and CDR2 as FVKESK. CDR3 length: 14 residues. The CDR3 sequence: CASSRDSRTDTQYF. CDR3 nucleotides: TGTGCCAGCAGCCGGGACAGCCGCACAGATACGCAGTATTTT. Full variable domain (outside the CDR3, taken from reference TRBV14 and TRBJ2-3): EAGVTQFPSHSVIEKGQTVTLRCDPISGHDNLYWYRRVMGKEIKFLLHFVKESKQDESGMPNNRFLAERTGGTYSTLKVQPAELEDSGVYFCASSRDSRTDTQYFGPGTRLTVL.